This record looks at one T cell receptor beta chain sequence and its context. Original methodology: From reference gene primer amplification, estimates of nucleated cell counts were derived. Clones were sequenced by immunoSEQ multiplex PCR, and TCRdb holds only the in-frame ones, with some missing. D and trimming were read from the DNA, whereas the V and J calls and clone size are those reported in that table. The sample has around 200,000 clones, 70% to 90% seen once. This sample is drawn from a study of blood T cell repertoires in COVID-19. The sequenced material came from peripheral blood. This sequence was found in an older man with active or convalescent COVID-19.

CDR3 sequence reads: CSVEIRDSYEQYF. The CDR3 nucleotides read TGCAGCGTTGAAATACGGGACTCCTACGAGCAGTACTTC. The rearrangement links TRBV29-1 to TRBJ2-7; TRBD2 is a possible D gene (5 bases). CDR1 is SQVTM, CDR2 ANQGSEA, per germline. V dropped 2 bases and J dropped 0 bases, with 8 bases sitting between them. This CDR3 comprises 13 residues.